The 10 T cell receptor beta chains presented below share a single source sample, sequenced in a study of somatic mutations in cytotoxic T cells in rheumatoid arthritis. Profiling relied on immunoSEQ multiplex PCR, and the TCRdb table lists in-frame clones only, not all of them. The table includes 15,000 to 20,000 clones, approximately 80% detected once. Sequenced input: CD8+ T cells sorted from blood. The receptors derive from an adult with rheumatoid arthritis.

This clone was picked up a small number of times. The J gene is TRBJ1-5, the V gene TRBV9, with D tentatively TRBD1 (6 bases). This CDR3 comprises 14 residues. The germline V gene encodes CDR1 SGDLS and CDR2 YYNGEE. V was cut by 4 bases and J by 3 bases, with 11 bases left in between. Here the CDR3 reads CASSPWDNNQPQHF. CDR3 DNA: TGTGCCAGCAGCCCTTGGGACAACAATCAGCCCCAGCATTTT. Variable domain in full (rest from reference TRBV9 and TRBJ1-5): DSGVTQTPKHLITATGQRVTLRCSPRSGDLSVYWYQQSLDQGLQFLIQYYNGEERAKGNILERFSAQQFPDLHSELNLSSLELGDSALYFCASSPWDNNQPQHFGDGTRLSIL.

In nucleotides, the CDR3 is TGTGCCAGCAGCGTAGAGGGAGAGGATGTCTCCTACAATGAGCAGTTCTTC. Amino acids: CASSVEGEDVSYNEQFF. The chain couples TRBV9 to TRBJ2-1; tentatively, D is TRBD2 (5 bases). CDR1 SGDLS and CDR2 YYNGEE come from the germline V gene. V lost 0 bases and J 0 bases, leaving 13 bases between the germline ends. This CDR3 has 17 residues.

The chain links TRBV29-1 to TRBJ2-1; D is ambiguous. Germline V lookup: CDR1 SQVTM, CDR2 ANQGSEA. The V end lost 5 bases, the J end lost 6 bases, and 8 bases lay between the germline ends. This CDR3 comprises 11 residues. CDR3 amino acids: CSVWVSNEQFF. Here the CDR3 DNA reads TGCAGCGTTTGGGTCTCCAATGAGCAGTTCTTC.

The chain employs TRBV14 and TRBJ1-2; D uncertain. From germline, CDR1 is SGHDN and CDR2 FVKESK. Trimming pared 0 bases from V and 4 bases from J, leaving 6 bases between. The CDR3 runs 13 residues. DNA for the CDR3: TGTGCCAGCAGCCAAGATCCTACCTATGGCTACACCTTC. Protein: CASSQDPTYGYTF.

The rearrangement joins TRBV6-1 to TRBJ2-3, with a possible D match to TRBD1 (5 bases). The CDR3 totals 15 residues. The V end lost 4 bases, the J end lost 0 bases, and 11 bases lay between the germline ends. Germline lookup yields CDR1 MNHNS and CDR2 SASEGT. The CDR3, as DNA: TGTGCCAGCAGTGGGGTGACAGCTAGCACAGATACGCAGTATTTT. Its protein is CASSGVTASTDTQYF.

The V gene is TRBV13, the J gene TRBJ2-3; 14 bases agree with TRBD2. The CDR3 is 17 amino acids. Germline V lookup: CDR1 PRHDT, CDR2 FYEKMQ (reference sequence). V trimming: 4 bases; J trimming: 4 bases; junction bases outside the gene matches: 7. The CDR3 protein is CASSWTSGGWLADTQYF. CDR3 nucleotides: TGTGCCAGCAGCTGGACTAGCGGGGGGTGGTTGGCAGATACGCAGTATTTT.

The CDR3 sequence is CASSLVVRGPYEQYF. The CDR3 region has the DNA TGTGCCAGCAGCTTAGTTGTCCGGGGACCCTACGAGCAGTACTTC. J is TRBJ2-7 and V is TRBV11-2, with D perhaps given as TRBD1 or TRBD2 (5 bases each). Germline V gives CDR1 SGHAT, CDR2 FQNNGV. Between the trimmed V and J ends, which lost 1 base and 2 bases, there was a span of 12 bases. The CDR3 length is 15 residues.

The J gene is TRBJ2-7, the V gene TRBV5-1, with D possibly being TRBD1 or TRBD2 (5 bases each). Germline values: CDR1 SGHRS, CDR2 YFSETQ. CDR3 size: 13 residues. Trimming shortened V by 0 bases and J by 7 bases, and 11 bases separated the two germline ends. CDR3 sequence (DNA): TGCGCCAGCAGCTTGGGAGGGGTGGGGGAGCAGTACGTC. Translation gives CASSLGGVGEQYV.

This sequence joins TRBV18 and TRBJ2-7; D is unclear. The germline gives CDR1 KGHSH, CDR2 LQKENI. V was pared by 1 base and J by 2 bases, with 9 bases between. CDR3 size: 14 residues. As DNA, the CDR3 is TGTGCCAGCTCACCACGGGATCTGGCCTACGAGCAGTACGTC. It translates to CASSPRDLAYEQYV.

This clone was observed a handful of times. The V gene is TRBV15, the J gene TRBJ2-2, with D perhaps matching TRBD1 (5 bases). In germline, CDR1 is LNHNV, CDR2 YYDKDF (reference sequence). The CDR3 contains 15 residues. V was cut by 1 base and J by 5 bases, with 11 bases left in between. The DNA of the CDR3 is TGTGCCACCAGCAGAGGGGGCTTTCGGACCGGGGAGCTGTTTTTT. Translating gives CATSRGGFRTGELFF.